One TCR beta chain is described in this entry. This entry comes from a study of Tregs in tolerant kidney transplant recipients. This CDR3 contains 14 residues. The V gene's germline CDR1 is MNHNS and CDR2 SASEGT. Germline trimming cut 5 bases from V and 4 bases from J; bases unmatched to any gene: 6. TCRdb keeps only in-frame clones here, not all; method: immunoSEQ multiplex PCR. Among some 250,000 clones listed, roughly 80% were seen once. Sequenced: CD4+ T cells from blood. The J gene is TRBJ1-2, the V gene TRBV6-1; TRBD1 matches 8 bases. This receptor was obtained from a human donor in good health. The CDR3 nucleotides are TGTGCCAGCAGTTTCGGACAGGGCGGCTATGGCTACACCTTC. This gives the protein CASSFGQGGYGYTF.